This T cell receptor (beta chain) was found in a study of cytomegalovirus exposure and HLA in healthy donors. The wider study: Earlier results showed approximately 110 million unique TCR beta sequences derived from roughly 180 million T cells. Study findings and constraints: The majority of CMV-associated TCR beta chains were reported as apparently HLA-restricted in a later analysis.

A multiplex PCR was run with 60 Vbeta primers and 13 Jbeta primers. Only in-frame clones appear in the TCRdb table, and some are missing; sequencing was by immunoSEQ multiplex PCR. The profile covers some 150,000 clones, with 79% appearing a single time and 5% to 6.5% taken by the ten largest. Germline lookup yields CDR1 SGHRS and CDR2 YFSETQ. The length of the CDR3 is 16 residues. Trimming removed 6 bases from V and 2 bases from J; junction bases left unmatched: 10. About this clone: What it binds is not known.

The chain joins TRBV5-1 to TRBJ2-3, with TRBD2 identical over 9 bases. Sequenced: PBMCs. This TCR was recovered from a man aged 50-60 years in good health and CMV-seropositive. The CDR3 DNA sequence: TGCGCCAGCAACCAATTTGCTAGCGGGACCACAGATACGCAGTATTTT. Translation: CASNQFASGTTDTQYF.